Following are 25 T cell receptor beta chains from one sample sequenced in a study of blood T cell repertoires in COVID-19. Sequencing used immunoSEQ multiplex PCR; TCRdb keeps in-frame clones, though not all of them. Seen here are under 200,000 clones, around 80% observed once, and the top ten hold around 20%. The sequencing input was PBMCs or T cells enriched from blood (not recorded which). All receptors come from a woman aged 70 to 79 in a cohort exposed to, infected with or recovered from COVID-19 (not recorded which).

In this sample, this clone turned up a few times. The J gene is TRBJ2-3, the V gene TRBV10-3; 8 bases are shared with TRBD2. CDR3 length: 15 amino acids. Looked up from germline, CDR1 is ENHRY and CDR2 is SYGVKD. The V segment lost 6 bases and the J segment 7 bases; nucleotides outside the gene matches: 12. In nucleotides, the CDR3 is TGTGCCATCAGGGACCAGAGCGGGGGCTTTTATACGCAGTATTTT. Encoded protein: CAIRDQSGGFYTQYF.

The chain recombines TRBV10-3 with TRBJ2-1, with D perhaps matching TRBD2 (6 bases). Trimming took off 6 bases at V and 5 bases at J, with 11 bases between the two ends. This CDR3 is built from 13 residues. From germline, CDR1 is ENHRY and CDR2 SYGVKD. The CDR3 DNA reads as TGTGCCATCAGACTAGCAGCCAACAATGAGCAGTTCTTC. This translates into CAIRLAANNEQFF.

There are a few counts of this clone. V is TRBV9 and J is TRBJ2-3; 9 bases match TRBD1. The J segment lost 5 bases and the V segment lost 0 bases, leaving 13 bases of the junction unmatched. Germline-derived CDR1 and CDR2 are SGDLS and YYNGEE. There are 18 residues in the CDR3. CDR3 protein: CASSVVTDGTGMGDTQYF. DNA for the CDR3: TGTGCCAGCAGCGTAGTGACGGACGGGACAGGGATGGGAGATACGCAGTATTTT.

The chain couples TRBV29-1 to TRBJ2-1; the D gene is possibly TRBD2 (6 bases). The V end lost 6 bases, the J end lost 6 bases, and 18 bases lay between the germline ends. CDR3 length equals 14 residues. The V gene's germline CDR1 is SQVTM and CDR2 ANQGSEA. As DNA, the CDR3 is TGCAGCGTCACGAGGCGGGAAAGCGGCAATGAGCAGTTCTTC. This encodes CSVTRRESGNEQFF.

This CDR3 reads CASSLETSGRLVSYNEQFF. The CDR3 DNA reads TGTGCCAGCAGCTTAGAGACTAGCGGGAGACTCGTATCCTACAATGAGCAGTTCTTC. The V call is TRBV7-9, the J call TRBJ2-1; TRBD2 matches at 12 bases. Germline V gene data show CDR1 as SEHNR and CDR2 as FQNEAQ (reference sequence). V gave up 1 base and J gave up 1 base; unmatched junction bases: 8. The CDR3 extends over 19 amino acids.

This clone has more than one count but fewer than ten. The chain is built from TRBV6-5 and TRBJ1-2; 8 nucleotides match TRBD1. Germline CDR1 is MNHEY and CDR2 is SVGAGI. The CDR3 sequence is 13 residues long. With V trimmed by 6 bases and J by 7 bases, 7 bases remained unmatched. CDR3 bases: TGTGCCAGCAGAATGGACAGGGAGTTTGGCTACACCTTC. This encodes CASRMDREFGYTF.

V and J are TRBV5-1 and TRBJ1-4, with a possible D match to TRBD1 (6 bases). This CDR3 has 15 amino acids. Between the trimmed V and J ends, which lost 6 bases and 8 bases, there was a span of 20 bases. Looked up from germline, CDR1 is SGHRS and CDR2 is YFSETQ. The CDR3 sequence is CASTFMGTQGEKLFF. The CDR3 nucleotides read TGCGCCAGCACGTTTATGGGGACCCAGGGGGAAAAACTGTTTTTT.

This CDR3 reads CASSPGATATDTQYF. CDR3 nucleotides: TGTGCCAGCAGCCCAGGGGCCACGGCCACAGATACGCAGTATTTT. The rearrangement uses TRBV3-1 (or the pseudogene TRBV3-2) and TRBJ2-3; D possibly corresponds to TRBD1 (6 bases). V shed 4 bases and J shed 2 bases, with 13 bases lying between them. The CDR3 has 15 residues. Germline V gene sequence: CDR1 LGHDT, CDR2 YNNKEL (reference sequence).

This clone was counted a single time. CDR3 sequence: CASSMNRNAYEQYF. The CDR3 DNA follows: TGTGCCAGTAGTATGAACAGGAATGCCTACGAGCAGTACTTC. This chain uses TRBV19 with TRBJ2-7; tentative D call: TRBD1 (5 bases). V lost 3 bases, J lost 2 bases, and 11 bases lay in between. The CDR3 has 14 amino acids. The V gene's germline CDR1 is LNHDA and CDR2 SQIVND (reference sequence).

This clone was observed a handful of times. The J gene is TRBJ2-1, the V gene TRBV6-5; unclear D gene. This CDR3 is built from 14 residues. Trimming removed 7 bases from V and 5 bases from J, with 15 bases in between. Germline assignment: CDR1 MNHEY and CDR2 SVGAGI. The CDR3 nucleotides are TGTGCCAGCAACGAACCGACTCGTAACAATGAGCAGTTCTTC. This gives the protein CASNEPTRNNEQFF.

The V gene is TRBV10-3, the J gene TRBJ2-1; the match to TRBD2 covers 13 bases. Per the germline V gene, CDR1 is ENHRY and CDR2 is SYGVKD. With 2 bases clipped from V and 6 bases from J, the junction kept 1 base outside the gene matches. The CDR3 spans 15 residues. Here the CDR3 reads CAISETSGRVNEQFF. In DNA form, the CDR3 reads TGTGCCATCAGTGAGACTAGCGGGAGGGTCAATGAGCAGTTCTTC.

This chain connects TRBV19 to TRBJ1-1, with D possibly being TRBD1 (6 bases). Between the trimmed V and J ends, which lost 5 bases and 11 bases, there was a span of 18 bases. The CDR3 has 13 amino acids. Germline CDR1 reads LNHDA; CDR2 reads SQIVND (reference sequence). The CDR3 is CASSSNGGAGAFF. CDR3 nucleotides: TGTGCCAGTAGTTCCAACGGGGGGGCGGGTGCTTTCTTT. The complete variable domain, with remaining parts taken from reference TRBV19 and TRBJ1-1, reads DGGITQSPKYLFRKEGQNVTLSCEQNLNHDAMYWYRQDPGQGLRLIYYSQIVNDFQKGDIAEGYSVSREKKESFPLTVTSAQKNPTAFYLCASSSNGGAGAFFGQGTRLTVV.

The chain couples TRBV5-5 to TRBJ1-1; the D gene is possibly TRBD1 (5 bases). The CDR3 is 14 residues long. Trimming stripped 6 bases from V and 3 bases from J, with 15 bases between. Germline CDR1 is SGHKS and CDR2 is YYEKEE (reference sequence). CDR3 loop: CASTRGRDDTEAFF. In nucleotides, the CDR3 is TGTGCCAGCACCCGCGGGAGGGACGACACTGAAGCTTTCTTT.

This clone was counted only a few times. The chain's CDR3 is CASSLSLADYNEQFF. The DNA for the CDR3 is TGTGCCAGCAGCTTATCTCTGGCAGACTACAATGAGCAGTTCTTC. The rearrangement joins TRBV7-2 to TRBJ2-1; D remains unclear. Per the germline V gene, CDR1 is SGHTA and CDR2 is FQGNSA. V gave up 2 bases and J gave up 3 bases, with 11 bases separating them. The CDR3 consists of 15 residues.

V usage is TRBV19 and J usage is TRBJ1-2; D unclear. Germline lookup yields CDR1 LNHDA and CDR2 SQIVND (reference sequence). The CDR3 is 15 residues long. With 1 base removed from V and 6 bases from J, the gap between germline ends came to 15 bases. The CDR3 loop reads CASSIVGRIVDGYTF. The CDR3 bases are TGTGCCAGTAGTATAGTTGGCAGGATAGTCGATGGCTACACCTTC.

V gene TRBV28 combines with J gene TRBJ1-1; D uncertain. CDR1 and CDR2 from the germline V gene are MDHEN and SYDVKM. The CDR3 contains 14 residues. V was pared by 4 bases and J by 1 base, with 10 bases between. The CDR3 reads CASSSSQRNTEAFF. DNA of the CDR3: TGTGCCAGCAGTTCTAGTCAACGGAACACTGAAGCTTTCTTT.

This chain connects TRBV11-2 to TRBJ2-1, with D possibly matching TRBD2 (5 bases). The CDR3 loop spans 15 amino acids. The V end was cut by 1 base, the J end by 4 bases, with 11 bases between. CDR1 and CDR2 (germline): SGHAT, FQNNGV. DNA of the CDR3: TGTGCCAGCAGCTTAGTCGGCTCGGGATACAATGAGCAGTTCTTC. This gives the protein CASSLVGSGYNEQFF.

This chain links TRBV2 with TRBJ2-3; D is unclear. This CDR3 is built from 12 residues. The ends were cut back, 2 bases at V and 10 bases at J, with 10 bases in the middle. From germline, CDR1 is SNHLY and CDR2 FYNNEI. CDR3 amino acids: CASSEWLASQYF. CDR3 coding DNA: TGTGCCAGCAGTGAATGGTTAGCCTCGCAGTATTTT.

CDR3 residues: CASSPRERSSTDTQYF. CDR3 sequence (DNA): TGTGCCAGCAGCCCGAGAGAGCGGTCAAGCACAGATACGCAGTATTTT. The J gene is TRBJ2-3, the V gene TRBV11-3, with a possible D match to TRBD2 (5 bases). V was pared by 5 bases and J by 0 bases, with 15 bases between. Per germline, CDR1 SGHNT and CDR2 YENEEA. This CDR3 contains 16 residues.

This clone was observed a single time. This sequence joins TRBV7-8 and TRBJ1-1; the match to TRBD1 covers 8 bases. V was clipped by 6 bases and J by 6 bases; unmatched bases: 6. From germline, CDR1 is SGHVS and CDR2 FQNEAQ. CDR3 length: 13 amino acids. In nucleotides, the CDR3 is TGTGCCAGCAGTCTCGACAGGGGTGCTGAAGCTTTCTTT. It translates to CASSLDRGAEAFF. The full variable domain, with the rest looked up from reference TRBV7-8 and TRBJ1-1, is GAGVSQSPRYKVAKRGQDVALRCDPISGHVSLFWYQQALGQGPEFLTYFQNEAQLDKSGLPSDRFFAERPEGSVSTLKIQRTQQEDSAVYLCASSLDRGAEAFFGQGTRLTVV.

The chain employs TRBV28 and TRBJ1-1, with unresolved D. Germline-derived CDR1 and CDR2 are MDHEN and SYDVKM. The V gene lost 6 bases and the J gene lost 4 bases, with 15 bases spanning the gap. This CDR3 is 14 amino acids long. CDR3 nucleotides: TGTGCCAGCAGCCTTGCTTCCCAGCGCACTGAAGCTTTCTTT. Protein: CASSLASQRTEAFF.

CDR3 nucleotides: TGTGCCAGCAGCTTAAGTGGGACAGTAGGGCCCCAGCATTTT. The encoded protein is CASSLSGTVGPQHF. The chain is built from TRBV7-9 and TRBJ1-5, with 7 bases fitting TRBD1. The germline V gene has CDR1 SEHNR and CDR2 FQNEAQ (reference sequence). The CDR3 has 14 residues. The ends lost 2 bases at V and 9 bases at J; junction bases unmatched: 7. The full variable domain, its missing parts supplied by reference TRBV7-9 and TRBJ1-5, is DTGVSQNPRHKITKRGQNVTFRCDPISEHNRLYWYRQTLGQGPEFLTYFQNEAQLEKSRLLSDRFSAERPKGSFSTLEIQRTEQGDSAMYLCASSLSGTVGPQHFGDGTRLSIL.

This sequence joins TRBV4-3 and TRBJ1-2; D gene ambiguous. Germline lookup yields CDR1 LGHNA and CDR2 YSLEER. The CDR3 has 13 amino acids. V was clipped by 0 bases and J by 13 bases, with 15 bases between them. The CDR3 here is CASSQDQFTTCTF. The CDR3 nucleotides read TGCGCCAGCAGCCAAGATCAGTTTACCACGTGCACCTTC.

This chain links TRBV3-1 (or the pseudogene TRBV3-2) with TRBJ2-1; D gene unclear. This CDR3 comprises 12 residues. The V gene lost 1 base and the J gene lost 9 bases, with 7 bases spanning the gap. Germline-derived CDR1 and CDR2 are LGHDT and YNNKEL (reference sequence). The CDR3 loop reads CASSQGAGEQFF. Written as DNA, the CDR3 is TGTGCCAGCAGCCAAGGGGCCGGTGAGCAGTTCTTC.

The chain links TRBV9 to TRBJ2-3; the D gene is possibly TRBD1 (6 bases). V lost 0 bases and J lost 0, with 17 bases in between. CDR1 SGDLS and CDR2 YYNGEE come from the germline V gene. CDR3 length: 18 amino acids. CDR3 sequence (DNA): TGTGCCAGCAGCGTAGTTGCAGGGGTGGGCTCTAGCACAGATACGCAGTATTTT. Translating it yields CASSVVAGVGSSTDTQYF.